This T cell receptor (beta chain) was observed in a study of cytomegalovirus exposure and HLA in healthy donors. Study results and caveats: The HLA-A and HLA-B alleles of most subjects were reportedly predicted accurately from TCR beta sequences.

There are 15 residues in the CDR3. Looked up from germline, CDR1 is KGHSH and CDR2 is LQKENI. The PCR used 60 Vbeta and 13 Jbeta primers. The repertoire was sequenced with immunoSEQ multiplex PCR; TCRdb's copy has only in-frame clones and lacks some. Among some 150,000 clones, roughly three quarters were seen once, and the ten largest hold around 7%. This clone was counted only a few times. Its matching antigen is unknown. The junction differs from germline at one of its ends, possibly a read error. This TCR came from a woman aged 40 to 49 in good health and CMV-seropositive. Sequencing used PBMCs. The V call is TRBV18, the J call TRBJ2-1; 7 nucleotides align to TRBD2. DNA of the CDR3: TGTGCCAGCTCGCCACCCAACTTCGGGGGGAATGAGCAGTTCTTC. It yields the protein CASSPPNFGGNEQFF.